This TCR beta chain was captured by sequencing in a study of cytomegalovirus exposure and HLA in healthy donors. General study findings and limits: The productive fraction for most TCR beta V segments was about 87% or about 30% in an earlier analysis. TCR beta chains numbering some 160 were designated cytomegalovirus-associated.

This CDR3 region has 15 residues. Looked up from germline, CDR1 is LGHNA and CDR2 is YSLEER. V was pared by 4 bases and J by 0 bases, with 3 bases of the junction left unmatched. Note on this clone: The antigen remains unidentified.

The primer mix had 60 Vbeta and 13 Jbeta primers. Sequencing was performed with immunoSEQ multiplex PCR; in TCRdb, only in-frame clones are kept and a portion is missing. This table holds some 90,000 clones, approximately 78% found once. The material sequenced was PBMCs. V is TRBV4-3 and J is TRBJ2-1; TRBD1 matches at 7 bases. The receptor was isolated from a man aged 40-49 years in good health and CMV-seronegative. The CDR3 loop is CASSLGQYSYNEQFF. The CDR3, as DNA: TGCGCCAGCAGCCTGGGACAGTACTCCTACAATGAGCAGTTCTTC.